These T cell receptor beta chains were read from a single sample in a study of shared clonotypes between healthy human individuals. Data came from immunoSEQ multiplex PCR; TCRdb stores just in-frame clones and leaves some out. This sample has about 1.5 million clones, with 98% found just once. The sequencing input was naive CD4+ T cells sorted from blood. The source of these receptors is a man aged 25 to 40 in good health. The CDR3 runs from the conserved cysteine through the conserved F or W. Fields, in order: J gene, clone size, V gene, D gene, CDR3 DNA, CDR3 protein. A D gene is named only where the DNA matches it firmly. The size of a clone is reported for some rows only, either as once, few or many, or as a class for expanded clones.

J: TRBJ2-1; size: once; V: TRBV20-1; D: NA; DNA: TGCAGTGCCCACCGGGGAGAGCAGTTCTTC; CDR3: CSAHRGEQFF
J: TRBJ2-7; size: NA; V: TRBV5-4; D: NA; DNA: TGTGCCAGCAGTCGTACAGGGATCTACGAGCAGTACTTC; CDR3: CASSRTGIYEQYF
J: TRBJ2-4; size: NA; V: TRBV6-6; D: NA; DNA: TGTGCCAGCATTCTCGAAGGCCTAGCCAAAAACATTCAGTACTTC; CDR3: CASILEGLAKNIQYF
J: TRBJ2-3; size: NA; V: TRBV25-1; D: NA; DNA: TGTGCCAGCAGTGCGTTAGCCGCAGATACGCAGTATTTT; CDR3: CASSALAADTQYF
J: TRBJ1-2; size: NA; V: TRBV29-1; D: TRBD1; DNA: TGCAGCGTTGTAGGGGGCGCGGGCTACACCTTC; CDR3: CSVVGGAGYTF
J: TRBJ2-3; size: NA; V: TRBV2; D: NA; DNA: TGTGCCAGCAGTGAACAGACCCGGGATACGCAGTATTTT; CDR3: CASSEQTRDTQYF
J: TRBJ2-1; size: NA; V: TRBV19; D: NA; DNA: TGTGCCAGTACTATCTCCGGGATCGTTGATGAGCAGTTCTTC; CDR3: CASTISGIVDEQFF
J: TRBJ2-1; size: NA; V: TRBV5-4; D: TRBD2; DNA: TGTGCCAGCAGTTCGACTAGCGGAGAGTACAATGAGCAGTTCTTC; CDR3: CASSSTSGEYNEQFF
J: TRBJ2-2; size: NA; V: TRBV7-2; D: NA; DNA: TGTGCCAGCAGCTCGGGACTTACTAACGGGGAGCTGTTTTTT; CDR3: CASSSGLTNGELFF
J: TRBJ1-2; size: NA; V: TRBV18; D: NA; DNA: TGTGCCAGCTCATCGGGGAGCGGCTCGGGGACCCAAGGCTACACCTTC; CDR3: CASSSGSGSGTQGYTF
J: TRBJ2-5; size: NA; V: TRBV27; D: TRBD1; DNA: TGTGCCAGCAGTTTAGTTCGATTGGGGGCAGGGGGCGACCAAGAGACCCAGTACTTC; CDR3: CASSLVRLGAGGDQETQYF